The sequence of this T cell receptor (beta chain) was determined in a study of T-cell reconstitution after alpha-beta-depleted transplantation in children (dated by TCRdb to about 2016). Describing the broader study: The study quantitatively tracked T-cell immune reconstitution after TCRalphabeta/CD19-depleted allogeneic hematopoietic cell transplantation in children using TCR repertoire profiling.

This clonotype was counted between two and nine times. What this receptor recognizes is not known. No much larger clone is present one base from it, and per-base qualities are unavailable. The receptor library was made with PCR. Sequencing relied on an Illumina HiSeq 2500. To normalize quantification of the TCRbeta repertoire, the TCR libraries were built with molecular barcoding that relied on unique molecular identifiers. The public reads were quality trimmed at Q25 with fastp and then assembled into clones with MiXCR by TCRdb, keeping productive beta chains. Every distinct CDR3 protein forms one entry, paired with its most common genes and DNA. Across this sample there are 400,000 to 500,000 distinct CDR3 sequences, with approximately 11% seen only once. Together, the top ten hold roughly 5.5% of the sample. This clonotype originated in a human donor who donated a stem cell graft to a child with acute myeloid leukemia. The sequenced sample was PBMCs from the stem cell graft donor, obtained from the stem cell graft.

The DNA sequence reads TGTGCCAGCAGCCCAGGGACAGGGTTCAATCAGCCCCAGCATTTT. It specifies CASSPGTGFNQPQHF. Here the chain combines TRBV7-8 and TRBJ1-5, and 9 junctional nucleotides match TRBD1. The germline V and J ends show losses of 5 bases and 3 bases respectively, and no gene match explains 5 bases of the junction. The germline V gene gives CDR1 as SGHVS and CDR2 as FQNEAQ. Spanning cysteine to phenylalanine, the CDR3 consists of 15 amino acids. Left in the record is the CDR3 DNA by itself, 45 bases read in frame from the first base.